Each of the 30 T cell receptor beta chains below was sequenced from the same sample in a study of monozygotic twins with inflammatory bowel disease. Reprocessing the 5' RACE reads, TCRdb reports a single entry for every CDR3 protein and omits DNA. This listing includes around 450,000 distinct CDR3 sequences. The sample taken for sequencing was blood. These receptors were obtained from a human donor with ulcerative colitis or Crohn's disease, or a healthy co-twin of an affected twin (not recorded which).

The rearrangement joins TRBV7-2 to TRBJ2-1; as DNA is missing, the TRBD2 call by TCRdb cannot be tested. Germline lookup yields CDR1 SGHTA and CDR2 FQGNSA. CDR3 length: 15 amino acids. The CDR3 protein is CASSPFSSGTNEQFF.

The J gene is TRBJ2-1, the V gene TRBV25-1. The CDR3 contains 12 residues. The germline gives CDR1 MGHDK, CDR2 SYGVNS. This CDR3 is CASRHDGNEQFF.

This chain uses TRBV20-1 with TRBJ2-4; TCRdb proposes TRBD1, but this gene call is untestable without DNA. The CDR3 extends over 12 amino acids. CDR1 and CDR2 from the germline V gene are DFQATT and SNEGSKA (reference sequence). CDR3 residues: CSAGTWKNIQYF.

V and J are TRBV19 and TRBJ1-5; TCRdb's D call, TRBD1, is unchecked because there is no DNA. The CDR3 sequence is 14 residues long. The germline V gene has CDR1 LNHDA and CDR2 SQIVND (reference sequence). The CDR3 spells CASSIGQANQPQHF. Together with reference TRBV19 and TRBJ1-5, the CDR3 gives the full variable domain: DGGITQSPKYLFRKEGQNVTLSCEQNLNHDAMYWYRQDPGQGLRLIYYSQIVNDFQKGDIAEGYSVSREKKESFPLTVTSAQKNPTAFYLCASSIGQANQPQHFGDGTRLSIL.

The chain links TRBV27 to TRBJ2-4. This CDR3 comprises 12 residues. The germline CDR1 and CDR2 sequences are MNHEY and SMNVEV (reference sequence). CDR3 protein: CASSPDGFIQYF.

The CDR3 region is CSAREGTGFPYEQYF. The chain carries TRBV20-1 and TRBJ2-7; the TCRdb D gene call, TRBD1, has no DNA to confirm it. The CDR3 is 15 residues long. Germline loops: CDR1 DFQATT, CDR2 SNEGSKA (reference sequence).

CDR3 sequence: CASSVGPSGKDEQFF. The chain employs TRBV9 and TRBJ2-1; the TRBD2 assignment by TCRdb is unverifiable without DNA. The CDR3 runs to 15 residues. Germline assignment: CDR1 SGDLS and CDR2 YYNGEE. The whole variable domain, filled in from reference TRBV9 and TRBJ2-1, reads DSGVTQTPKHLITATGQRVTLRCSPRSGDLSVYWYQQSLDQGLQFLIQYYNGEERAKGNILERFSAQQFPDLHSELNLSSLELGDSALYFCASSVGPSGKDEQFFGPGTRLTVL.

The chain carries TRBV28 and TRBJ2-1; TCRdb indicates TRBD1, and absent DNA this call remains unverified. Looked up from germline, CDR1 is MDHEN and CDR2 is SYDVKM. This CDR3 is built from 14 residues. The CDR3 protein is CASSSFSGLREQFF.

This sequence joins TRBV20-1 and TRBJ2-5; TCRdb proposes TRBD2, but this gene call is untestable without DNA. Per the germline V gene, CDR1 is DFQATT and CDR2 is SNEGSKA (reference sequence). This CDR3 is 15 amino acids long. The CDR3 here is CSASIRTSVQETQYF.

The CDR3 loop is CASIFRGGAVGNTEAFF. The chain has TRBV12-3 or TRBV12-4 and TRBJ1-1; TCRdb gives TRBD1 as the D gene, but with no DNA this cannot be confirmed. The CDR3 is 17 amino acids.

This chain connects TRBV6-1 to TRBJ2-2; TCRdb gives TRBD1 as the D gene, but with no DNA this cannot be confirmed. There are 13 residues in the CDR3. CDR1 and CDR2 (germline): MNHNS, SASEGT. Here the CDR3 reads CASDDRETGELFF.

V and J are TRBV12-3 or TRBV12-4 and TRBJ2-1; TCRdb's assignment of TRBD1 cannot be checked, as there is no DNA. The CDR3 covers 15 residues. CDR3 amino acids: CASTAIGADTSQQFF.

The J gene is TRBJ2-7, the V gene TRBV3-1; absent DNA, TCRdb's TRBD2 call cannot be checked. The CDR3 has 14 amino acids. The germline gives CDR1 LGHDT, CDR2 YNNKEL (reference sequence). The CDR3 loop is CASSQQRGSYEQYF.

The chain links TRBV29-1 to TRBJ2-4. Germline values: CDR1 SQVTM, CDR2 ANQGSEA. The CDR3 is 15 amino acids. CDR3 region: CSVEGGGLAKNIQYF.

The CDR3 is CASSYGTSGGQETQYF. The rearrangement uses TRBV6-5 and TRBJ2-5; TCRdb outputs TRBD2, but without DNA this stays unchecked. Looked up from germline, CDR1 is MNHEY and CDR2 is SVGAGI. The length of the CDR3 is 16 residues.

The chain uses TRBV5-1 and TRBJ1-1. Germline assignment: CDR1 SGHRS and CDR2 YFSETQ. This CDR3 contains 14 residues. The CDR3 is CASSLYGEKTEAFF.

This chain links TRBV11-2 with TRBJ1-2; lacking DNA, the TRBD1 call made by TCRdb goes unchecked. CDR1 and CDR2 (germline): SGHAT, FQNNGV. This CDR3 region has 14 residues. The CDR3 is CASSSFSTGLGYTF.

This sequence joins TRBV15 and TRBJ2-5. This CDR3 is built from 12 residues. Germline values: CDR1 LNHNV, CDR2 YYDKDF (reference sequence). The CDR3 here is CATGSGQETQYF. Supplemented by reference TRBV15 and TRBJ2-5, the full variable domain reads DAMVIQNPRYQVTQFGKPVTLSCSQTLNHNVMYWYQQKSSQAPKLLFHYYDKDFNNEADTPDNFQSRRPNTSFCFLDIRSPGLGDTAMYLCATGSGQETQYFGPGTRLLVL.

This chain joins TRBV2 and TRBJ2-5. The germline V gene has CDR1 SNHLY and CDR2 FYNNEI. This CDR3 region has 13 residues. CDR3 residues: CASRDGLGETQYF.

This chain connects TRBV20-1 to TRBJ1-1; checking the TCRdb D call of TRBD1 is not possible without DNA. CDR1 is DFQATT, CDR2 SNEGSKA, per germline (reference sequence). CDR3 length: 13 residues. The CDR3 loop is CSAGQGADTEAFF.

The gene calls are TRBV5-1 and TRBJ1-1; TCRdb returns TRBD1, unconfirmable since there is no DNA. CDR1 is SGHRS and CDR2 is YFSETQ in the germline V gene. This CDR3 is built from 14 residues. CDR3 residues: CASRLGPPGTEAFF.

The rearrangement links TRBV20-1 to TRBJ2-4; TCRdb selects TRBD1, and the lack of DNA leaves this call unchecked. The V gene's germline CDR1 is DFQATT and CDR2 SNEGSKA (reference sequence). The CDR3 runs 12 residues. The CDR3 is CSSTGEAHIQYF.

J is TRBJ1-1 and V is TRBV27; checking the TCRdb D call of TRBD1 is not possible without DNA. Per the germline V gene, CDR1 is MNHEY and CDR2 is SMNVEV (reference sequence). The CDR3 runs to 14 residues. The CDR3 reads CASRPGGGNTEAFF.

The J gene is TRBJ2-1, the V gene TRBV2; no DNA is available, so the TRBD1 call from TCRdb remains unchecked. This CDR3 contains 13 residues. Germline CDR1 and CDR2: SNHLY and FYNNEI. The CDR3 reads CASSEEASHEQFF.

The CDR3 sequence is CASSQVETQYF. The V call is TRBV3-1, the J call TRBJ2-5. The germline V gene has CDR1 LGHDT and CDR2 YNNKEL (reference sequence). This CDR3 spans 11 amino acids.

V usage is TRBV20-1 and J usage is TRBJ1-6. In germline, CDR1 is DFQATT, CDR2 SNEGSKA (reference sequence). The CDR3 contains 17 residues. The CDR3 is CSASSQNADRYNSPLHF.

The V gene is TRBV28, the J gene TRBJ1-5; TCRdb indicates TRBD1, and absent DNA this call remains unverified. Germline assignment: CDR1 MDHEN and CDR2 SYDVKM. The length of the CDR3 is 16 residues. The chain's CDR3 is CASSYAGQGSNQPQHF.

The chain combines TRBV5-1 with TRBJ2-2. The CDR3 consists of 13 residues. Germline CDR1 reads SGHRS; CDR2 reads YFSETQ. CDR3 residues: CASSFQATGELFF.

V and J are TRBV5-5 and TRBJ1-3; TCRdb names TRBD1, which stays unverified in the absence of DNA. The germline V gene has CDR1 SGHKS and CDR2 YYEKEE (reference sequence). The CDR3 totals 15 residues. The CDR3 loop is CASSLHLTGGNTIYF.

The rearrangement links TRBV20-1 to TRBJ2-7. CDR1 and CDR2 from the germline V gene are DFQATT and SNEGSKA (reference sequence). The CDR3 covers 13 residues. The CDR3 is CSARRRSTYEQYF.